This entry lists 4 T cell receptor beta chains sequenced from one sample in a study of blood T cell repertoires in COVID-19. The data were produced by immunoSEQ multiplex PCR, yet TCRdb's version contains in-frame clones alone and is incomplete. The data contain fewer than 250,000 clones, around 84% of them seen just once; the ten biggest clones take up roughly a tenth. The sequenced sample was peripheral blood. These receptors all stem from a woman aged 80 or over with COVID-19, enrolled during active disease.

This chain joins TRBV3-1 (or the pseudogene TRBV3-2) and TRBJ1-2; possible D gene TRBD1, 6 bases. This CDR3 is built from 16 residues. Germline V gene lookup returns CDR1 LGHDT and CDR2 YNNKEL (reference sequence). The V end was cut by 3 bases, the J end by 6 bases, with 20 bases between. The CDR3 protein is CASSHITPTGLNGYTF. In DNA, the CDR3 is TGTGCCAGCAGCCATATCACTCCTACAGGGTTGAATGGCTACACCTTC.

The chain is built from TRBV5-6 and TRBJ2-5; tentatively, D is TRBD2 (5 bases). Trimming took 4 bases from V and 5 from J, leaving 15 bases between them. The CDR3 contains 14 residues. Germline CDR1 and CDR2: SGHDT and YYEEEE. Written as DNA, the CDR3 is TGTGCCAGCAGCAAACTAGGCGCCGGTGAGACCCAGTACTTC. Translation gives CASSKLGAGETQYF.

This clone was picked up a small number of times. This rearrangement joins TRBV5-4 to TRBJ2-5; D possibly corresponds to TRBD2 (5 bases). Per the germline V gene, CDR1 is SGHNT and CDR2 is YYREEE (reference sequence). CDR3 length equals 16 residues. Trimming stripped 0 bases from V and 2 bases from J, with 14 bases between. The CDR3 nucleotides are TGTGCCAGCAGCTTGGCCCCCCTAGCAGGACAAGAGACCCAGTACTTC. This translates into CASSLAPLAGQETQYF.

The rearrangement links TRBV12-3 or TRBV12-4 to TRBJ2-3; D unresolved. The CDR3 contains 12 residues. Trimming removed 7 bases from V and 2 bases from J, with 7 bases in between. The CDR3 region has the DNA TGTGCCAGCATCCTTAACACAGATACGCAGTATTTT. Its protein product is CASILNTDTQYF.